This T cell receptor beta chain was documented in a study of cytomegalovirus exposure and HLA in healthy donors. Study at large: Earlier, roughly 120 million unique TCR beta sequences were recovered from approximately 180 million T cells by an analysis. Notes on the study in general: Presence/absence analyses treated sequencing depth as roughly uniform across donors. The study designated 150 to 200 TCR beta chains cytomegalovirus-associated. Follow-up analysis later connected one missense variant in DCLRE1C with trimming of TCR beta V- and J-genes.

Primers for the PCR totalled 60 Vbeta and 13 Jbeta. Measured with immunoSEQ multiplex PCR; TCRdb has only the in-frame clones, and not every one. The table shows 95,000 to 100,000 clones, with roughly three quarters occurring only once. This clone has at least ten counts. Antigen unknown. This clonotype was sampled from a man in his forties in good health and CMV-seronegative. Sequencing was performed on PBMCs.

This chain's CDR3 is CASSPPEALIRDGYTF. The DNA for the CDR3 is TGTGCCAGCAGCCCCCCCGAGGCCTTGATTCGGGATGGCTACACCTTC. The J gene is TRBJ1-2, the V gene TRBV5-5; D gene unclear. This CDR3 is built from 16 residues. From germline, CDR1 is SGHKS and CDR2 YYEKEE (reference sequence). Trimming removed 4 bases from V and 6 bases from J, with 22 bases in between.